The clone carrying this T cell receptor beta chain was counted only a few times. Its cognate antigen is unknown. Trimming left V 0 bases short and J 8 bases short, with 17 bases between. Germline V lookup: CDR1 SGHRS, CDR2 YFSETQ. The CDR3 runs to 15 residues. The data stem from a study of post-analysis software for immune sequencing data. Study-level points and caveats: Roughly 5 TRBV segments, TRBV5-6, TRBV5-1 and TRBV20-1 among them, were found more frequent in patients than controls.

Carried by the TCR beta cDNA libraries were unique molecular identifiers. Each CDR3 protein is one row after TCRdb ran MiXCR on the PCR reads. This table has 350,000 to 500,000 distinct CDR3 sequences, less than 40% appearing once. This clonotype was sampled from a girl aged 2-9 years with multiple sclerosis. V gene TRBV5-1 combines with J gene TRBJ1-2, with a tentative D call TRBD1 (5 bases). The sequencing sample was made of blood. DNA of the CDR3: TGCGCCAGCAGCTTGGACCACAGGAGGGGTAAGGGCTACACCTTC. The encoded protein is CASSLDHRRGKGYTF.